The T cell receptor (beta chain) described here comes from a study of memory CD4+ T cells and cytomegalovirus serostatus. In the study overall: Healthy Belgian adult donors included several CMV-positive and more than 20 CMV-negative people. General study points: Suggested: most of the CMV-linked TCR signature lies in CD4+ memory cells. Of under 200 reported CMV TCRbeta sequences, about 67 were found in memory CD4+ repertoires.

The sort gate was single viable CD3+CD4+CD8-CD45RO+ cells for memory CD4+ T cells. The protocol was immunoSEQ multiplex PCR, while the TCRdb copy is restricted to in-frame clones and leaves out a portion. The repertoire has around 60,000 clones, approximately 71% of them found once; the top ten carry around 0.81%. Of note for this clone: Its antigen is not known.

Sequencing was done on a sample of memory CD4+ T cells from blood. The receptor comes from an adult in good health and CMV-seronegative.

CDR3 sequence reads: CASRGDSTYEQYF. The CDR3 region has the DNA TGTGCCAGCAGGGGGGACTCCACCTACGAGCAGTACTTC. The rearrangement uses TRBV2 and TRBJ2-7, with a weak D call TRBD2 (6 bases). The CDR3 spans 13 residues. Germline V lookup: CDR1 SNHLY, CDR2 FYNNEI. Between the trimmed V and J ends, which lost 6 bases and 2 bases, there was a span of 11 bases.